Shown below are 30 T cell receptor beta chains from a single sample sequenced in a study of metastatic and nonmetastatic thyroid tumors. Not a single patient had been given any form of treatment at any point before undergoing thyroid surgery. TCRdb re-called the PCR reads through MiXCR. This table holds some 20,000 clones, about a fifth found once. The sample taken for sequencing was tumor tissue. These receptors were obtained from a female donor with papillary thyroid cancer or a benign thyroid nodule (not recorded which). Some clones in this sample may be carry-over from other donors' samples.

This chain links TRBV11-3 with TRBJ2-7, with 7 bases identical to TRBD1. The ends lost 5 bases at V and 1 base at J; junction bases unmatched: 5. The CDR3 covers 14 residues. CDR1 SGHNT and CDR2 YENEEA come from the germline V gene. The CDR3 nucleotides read TGTGCCAGCAGCACCGGGACAGCGTCCTACGAGCAGTACTTC. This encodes CASSTGTASYEQYF.

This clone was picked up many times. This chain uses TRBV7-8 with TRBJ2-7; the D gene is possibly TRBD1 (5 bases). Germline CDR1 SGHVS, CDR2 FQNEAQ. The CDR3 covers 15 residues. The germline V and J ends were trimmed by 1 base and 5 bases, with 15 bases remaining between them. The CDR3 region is CASSLGPGNFNEQYF. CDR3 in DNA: TGTGCCAGCAGCTTAGGACCAGGGAATTTTAACGAGCAGTACTTC.

The DNA of the CDR3 is TGTGCCTGGAGTGTGTTGGGGGCGTTTAGGACCGGGGAGCTGTTTTTT. Translating it yields CAWSVLGAFRTGELFF. V usage is TRBV30 and J usage is TRBJ2-2, with D maybe TRBD1 (6 bases). V was cut by 0 bases and J by 5 bases, with 16 bases left in between. Germline loops: CDR1 GTSNPN, CDR2 SVGIG (reference sequence). CDR3 length: 16 amino acids.

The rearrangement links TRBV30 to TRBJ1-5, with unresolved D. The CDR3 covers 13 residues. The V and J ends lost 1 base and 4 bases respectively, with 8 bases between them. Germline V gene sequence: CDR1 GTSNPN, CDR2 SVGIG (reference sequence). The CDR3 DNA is TGTGCCTGGAGTGATGGGAATAATCAGCCCCAGCATTTT. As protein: CAWSDGNNQPQHF.

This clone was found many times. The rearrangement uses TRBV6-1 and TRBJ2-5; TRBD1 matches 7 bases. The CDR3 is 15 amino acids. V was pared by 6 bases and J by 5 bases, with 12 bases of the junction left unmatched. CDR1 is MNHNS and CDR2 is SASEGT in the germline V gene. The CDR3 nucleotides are TGTGCCAGCAGGCAACGGGACAGCCCAGGGGAGACCCAGTACTTC. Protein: CASRQRDSPGETQYF.

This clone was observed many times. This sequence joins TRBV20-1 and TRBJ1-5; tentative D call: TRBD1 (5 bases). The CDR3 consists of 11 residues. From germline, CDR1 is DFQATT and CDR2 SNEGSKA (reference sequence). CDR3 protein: CSGGSNQPQHF. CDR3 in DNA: TGCAGCGGGGGGAGCAATCAGCCCCAGCATTTT.

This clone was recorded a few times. CDR3 protein: CASSPHVAGVDNEQFF. The CDR3 DNA reads as TGTGCCAGCAGTCCGCATGTTGCGGGAGTCGACAATGAGCAGTTCTTC. The chain joins TRBV6-1 to TRBJ2-1; TRBD2 matches at 7 bases. Germline V gene sequence: CDR1 MNHNS, CDR2 SASEGT. Germline trimming cut 5 bases from V and 5 bases from J; bases unmatched to any gene: 12. There are 16 residues in the CDR3.

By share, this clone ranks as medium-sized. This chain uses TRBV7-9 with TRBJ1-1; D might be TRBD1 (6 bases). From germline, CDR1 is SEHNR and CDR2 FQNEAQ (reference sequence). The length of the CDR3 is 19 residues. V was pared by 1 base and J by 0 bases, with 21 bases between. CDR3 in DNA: TGTGCCAGCAGCTTAGACAGGGTGAGGGGCCCTCCCATGAACACTGAAGCTTTCTTT. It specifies CASSLDRVRGPPMNTEAFF.

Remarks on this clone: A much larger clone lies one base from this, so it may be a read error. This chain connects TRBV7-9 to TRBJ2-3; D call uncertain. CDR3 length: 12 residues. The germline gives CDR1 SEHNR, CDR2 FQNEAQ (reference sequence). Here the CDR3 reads CAGSLAGDTQYF. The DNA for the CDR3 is TGTGCCGGCAGCTTAGCCGGAGATACGCAGTATTTT.

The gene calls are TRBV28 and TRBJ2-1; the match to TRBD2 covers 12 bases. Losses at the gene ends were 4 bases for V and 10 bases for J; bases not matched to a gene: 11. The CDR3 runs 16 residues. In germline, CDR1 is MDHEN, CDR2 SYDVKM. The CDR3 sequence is CASSSPTSGRGWEQFF. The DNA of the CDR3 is TGTGCCAGCAGTTCCCCGACTAGCGGGAGAGGGTGGGAGCAGTTCTTC.

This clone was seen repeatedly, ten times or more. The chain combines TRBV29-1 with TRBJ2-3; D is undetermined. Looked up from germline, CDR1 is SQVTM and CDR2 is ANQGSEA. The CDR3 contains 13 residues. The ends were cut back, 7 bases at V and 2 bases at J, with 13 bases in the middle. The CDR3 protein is CSGLRANTDTQYF. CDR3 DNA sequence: TGCAGCGGCTTAAGGGCCAACACAGATACGCAGTATTTT.

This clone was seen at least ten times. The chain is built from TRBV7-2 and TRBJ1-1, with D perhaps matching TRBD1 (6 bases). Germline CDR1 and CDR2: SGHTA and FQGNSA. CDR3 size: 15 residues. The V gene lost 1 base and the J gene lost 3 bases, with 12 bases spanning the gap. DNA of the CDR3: TGTGCCAGCAGCTTAGAGGGGGGGGCGTACACTGAAGCTTTCTTT. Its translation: CASSLEGGAYTEAFF.

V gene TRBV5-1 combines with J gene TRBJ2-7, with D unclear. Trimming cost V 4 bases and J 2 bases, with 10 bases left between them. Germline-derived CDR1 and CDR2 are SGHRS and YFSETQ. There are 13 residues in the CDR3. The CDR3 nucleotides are TGCGCCAGCAGCGAGATGGGGACCTACGAGCAGTACTTC. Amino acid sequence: CASSEMGTYEQYF.

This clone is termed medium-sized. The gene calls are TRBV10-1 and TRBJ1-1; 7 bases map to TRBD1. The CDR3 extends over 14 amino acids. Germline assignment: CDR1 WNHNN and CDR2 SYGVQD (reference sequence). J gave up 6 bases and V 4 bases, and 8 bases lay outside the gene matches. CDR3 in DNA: TGCGCCAGCAGTGTCCAGGGGGATAGGTCTGAAGCTTTCTTT. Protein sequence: CASSVQGDRSEAFF.

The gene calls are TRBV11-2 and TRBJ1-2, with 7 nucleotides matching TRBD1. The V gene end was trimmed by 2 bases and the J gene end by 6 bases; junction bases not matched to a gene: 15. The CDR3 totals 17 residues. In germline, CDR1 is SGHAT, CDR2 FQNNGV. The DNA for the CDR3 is TGTGCCAGCAGCTTATTGGGAACCTGGCAGGGGGAGGATGGCTACACCTTC. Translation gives CASSLLGTWQGEDGYTF. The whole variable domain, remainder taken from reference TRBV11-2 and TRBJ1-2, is EAGVAQSPRYKIIEKRQSVAFWCNPISGHATLYWYQQILGQGPKLLIQFQNNGVVDDSQLPKDRFSAERLKGVDSTLKIQPAKLEDSAVYLCASSLLGTWQGEDGYTFGSGTRLTVV.

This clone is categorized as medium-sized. The CDR3 DNA is TGCAGCGTTGAAAGGGGGATTGATGGCGAGCAGTACTTC. Its protein product is CSVERGIDGEQYF. The chain links TRBV29-1 to TRBJ2-7; maybe TRBD1 (6 bases). The CDR3 extends over 13 amino acids. V lost 2 bases and J 6 bases, leaving 14 bases between the germline ends. Germline values: CDR1 SQVTM, CDR2 ANQGSEA.

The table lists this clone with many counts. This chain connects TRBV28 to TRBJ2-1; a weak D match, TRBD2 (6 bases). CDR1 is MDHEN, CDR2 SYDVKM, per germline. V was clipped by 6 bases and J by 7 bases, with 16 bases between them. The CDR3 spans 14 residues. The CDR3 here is CASRGGRTRNEQFF. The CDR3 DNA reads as TGTGCCAGCAGGGGTGGGAGGACGAGAAATGAGCAGTTCTTC.

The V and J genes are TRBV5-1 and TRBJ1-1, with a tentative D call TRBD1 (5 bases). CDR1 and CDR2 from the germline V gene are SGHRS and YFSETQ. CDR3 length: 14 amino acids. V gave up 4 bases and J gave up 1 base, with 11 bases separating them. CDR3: CASSITQGNTEAFF. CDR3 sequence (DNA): TGCGCCAGCAGCATCACTCAGGGGAACACTGAAGCTTTCTTT.

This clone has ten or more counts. CDR3 amino acids: CASSLGGNTIYF. CDR3 nucleotides: TGTGCCAGCAGCTTAGGGGGAAACACCATATATTTT. V and J are TRBV7-8 and TRBJ1-3; D unresolved. Trimming took off 1 base at V and 4 bases at J, with 2 bases between the two ends. CDR3 length: 12 amino acids. The germline CDR1 and CDR2 sequences are SGHVS and FQNEAQ.

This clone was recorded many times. DNA of the CDR3: TGTGCCAGCAGCCAAGTTATCGGACAGCGGGCCTCCACCTATGGCTACACCTTC. Translation: CASSQVIGQRASTYGYTF. The rearrangement joins TRBV14 to TRBJ1-2; perhaps TRBD1 as D (6 bases). Germline V gives CDR1 SGHDN, CDR2 FVKESK. The CDR3 consists of 18 residues. Between the trimmed V and J ends, which lost 1 base and 4 bases, there was a span of 22 bases. Drawing the rest from reference TRBV14 and TRBJ1-2, the complete variable domain is EAGVTQFPSHSVIEKGQTVTLRCDPISGHDNLYWYRRVMGKEIKFLLHFVKESKQDESGMPNNRFLAERTGGTYSTLKVQPAELEDSGVYFCASSQVIGQRASTYGYTFGSGTRLTVV.

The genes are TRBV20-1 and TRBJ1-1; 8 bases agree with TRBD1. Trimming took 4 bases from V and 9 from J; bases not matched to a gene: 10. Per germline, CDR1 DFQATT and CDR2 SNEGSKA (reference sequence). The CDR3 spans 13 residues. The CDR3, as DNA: TGCAGTGCTAACCCGGACAGGGAGCCCAAAGCTTTCTTT. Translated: CSANPDREPKAFF.

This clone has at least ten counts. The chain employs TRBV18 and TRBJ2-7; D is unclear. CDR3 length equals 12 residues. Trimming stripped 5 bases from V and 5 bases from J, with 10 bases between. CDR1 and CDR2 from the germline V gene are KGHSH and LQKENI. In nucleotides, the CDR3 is TGTGCCAGCTCATCCAGTCCCCACGAGCAGTACTTC. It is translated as CASSSSPHEQYF.

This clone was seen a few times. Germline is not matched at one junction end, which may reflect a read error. In DNA, the CDR3 is TGTGCCAGAAGTTACGAGGACATAGGGTTCTTGGAGCAGTACTTC. Translated: CARSYEDIGFLEQYF. The genes are TRBV6-6 and TRBJ2-7, with D possibly matching TRBD1 (5 bases). The CDR3 covers 15 residues. CDR1 is MNHNY, CDR2 SVGAGI, per germline (reference sequence).

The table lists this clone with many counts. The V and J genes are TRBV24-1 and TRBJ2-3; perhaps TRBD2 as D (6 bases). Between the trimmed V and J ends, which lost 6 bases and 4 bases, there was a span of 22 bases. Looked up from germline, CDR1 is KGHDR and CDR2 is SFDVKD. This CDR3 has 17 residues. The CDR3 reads CATSPVWEPGGADTQYF. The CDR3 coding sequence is TGTGCCACCAGTCCGGTTTGGGAGCCCGGCGGGGCAGATACGCAGTATTTT.

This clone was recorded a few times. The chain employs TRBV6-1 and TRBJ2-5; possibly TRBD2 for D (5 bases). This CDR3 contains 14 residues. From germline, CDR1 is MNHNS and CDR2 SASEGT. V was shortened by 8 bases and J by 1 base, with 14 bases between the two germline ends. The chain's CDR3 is CASYGIDTQETQYF. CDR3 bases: TGTGCCAGCTACGGGATCGACACCCAAGAGACCCAGTACTTC.

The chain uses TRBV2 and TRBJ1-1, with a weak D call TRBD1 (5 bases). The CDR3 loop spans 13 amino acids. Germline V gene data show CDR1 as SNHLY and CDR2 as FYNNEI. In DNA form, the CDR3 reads TGTGCTAGGCGGGAGAGGGGCTACACTGAAGCTTTCTTT. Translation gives CARRERGYTEAFF.

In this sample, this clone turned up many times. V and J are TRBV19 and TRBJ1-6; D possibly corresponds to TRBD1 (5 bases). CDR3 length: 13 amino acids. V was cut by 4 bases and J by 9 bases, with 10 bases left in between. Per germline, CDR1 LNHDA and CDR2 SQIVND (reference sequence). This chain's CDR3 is CASSSGTSSPLHF. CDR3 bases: TGTGCCAGTAGTAGCGGGACTTCTTCACCCCTCCACTTT.

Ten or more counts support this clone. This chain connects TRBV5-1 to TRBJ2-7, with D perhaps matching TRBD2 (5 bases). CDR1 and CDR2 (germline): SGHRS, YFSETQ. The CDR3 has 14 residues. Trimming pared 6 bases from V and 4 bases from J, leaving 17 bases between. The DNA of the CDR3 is TGCGCCAGCAACAGAGGCGCGGGCGATTACGAGCAGTACTTC. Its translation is CASNRGAGDYEQYF.

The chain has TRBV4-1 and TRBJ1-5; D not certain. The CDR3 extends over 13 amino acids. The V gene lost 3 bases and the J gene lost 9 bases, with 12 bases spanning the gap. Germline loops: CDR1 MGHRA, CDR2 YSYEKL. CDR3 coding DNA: TGCGCCAGCAGCCAGGAACCCCGGGGGCCCCAGCATTTT. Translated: CASSQEPRGPQHF.

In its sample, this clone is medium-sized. In nucleotides, the CDR3 is TGCGCCAGCAGCCCTGGGACAGGGCCTCAGCCCCAGCATTTT. This translates into CASSPGTGPQPQHF. The chain recombines TRBV4-3 with TRBJ1-5, with 9 bases aligning to TRBD1. Per the germline V gene, CDR1 is LGHNA and CDR2 is YSLEER. The CDR3 runs to 14 residues. With 4 bases clipped from V and 6 bases from J, the junction kept 4 bases outside the gene matches.